The next 2 T cell receptor beta chains were all read from a single sample in a study of control samples from healthy donors and cancer patients. The repertoire was sequenced with immunoSEQ multiplex PCR; TCRdb's copy has only in-frame clones and lacks some. The table records approximately 150,000 clones, about nine tenths of them present only once. The specimen sequenced was blood. These receptors were taken from a man aged 25 to 40 in good health.

The rearrangement uses TRBV10-3 and TRBJ2-3; TRBD2 matches at 11 bases. CDR1 ENHRY and CDR2 SYGVKD come from the germline V gene. V lost 4 bases to trimming and J lost 0 bases; unmatched junction nucleotides: 6. The CDR3 runs to 17 residues. The CDR3 DNA reads as TGTGCCATCAGTGCAGGGACTAGCGGAACTAGCACAGATACGCAGTATTTT. This translates into CAISAGTSGTSTDTQYF.

V and J are TRBV11-2 and TRBJ1-5, with TRBD1 matching 10 bases. The CDR3 spans 16 residues. The V and J ends lost 2 bases and 4 bases, in that order; junction bases with no gene match: 5. In germline, CDR1 is SGHAT, CDR2 FQNNGV. The CDR3, as DNA: TGTGCCAGCAGCTTATTTTCGGGACAGGGGAATCAGCCCCAGCATTTT. This encodes CASSLFSGQGNQPQHF. Variable domain in full (rest from reference TRBV11-2 and TRBJ1-5): EAGVAQSPRYKIIEKRQSVAFWCNPISGHATLYWYQQILGQGPKLLIQFQNNGVVDDSQLPKDRFSAERLKGVDSTLKIQPAKLEDSAVYLCASSLFSGQGNQPQHFGDGTRLSIL.